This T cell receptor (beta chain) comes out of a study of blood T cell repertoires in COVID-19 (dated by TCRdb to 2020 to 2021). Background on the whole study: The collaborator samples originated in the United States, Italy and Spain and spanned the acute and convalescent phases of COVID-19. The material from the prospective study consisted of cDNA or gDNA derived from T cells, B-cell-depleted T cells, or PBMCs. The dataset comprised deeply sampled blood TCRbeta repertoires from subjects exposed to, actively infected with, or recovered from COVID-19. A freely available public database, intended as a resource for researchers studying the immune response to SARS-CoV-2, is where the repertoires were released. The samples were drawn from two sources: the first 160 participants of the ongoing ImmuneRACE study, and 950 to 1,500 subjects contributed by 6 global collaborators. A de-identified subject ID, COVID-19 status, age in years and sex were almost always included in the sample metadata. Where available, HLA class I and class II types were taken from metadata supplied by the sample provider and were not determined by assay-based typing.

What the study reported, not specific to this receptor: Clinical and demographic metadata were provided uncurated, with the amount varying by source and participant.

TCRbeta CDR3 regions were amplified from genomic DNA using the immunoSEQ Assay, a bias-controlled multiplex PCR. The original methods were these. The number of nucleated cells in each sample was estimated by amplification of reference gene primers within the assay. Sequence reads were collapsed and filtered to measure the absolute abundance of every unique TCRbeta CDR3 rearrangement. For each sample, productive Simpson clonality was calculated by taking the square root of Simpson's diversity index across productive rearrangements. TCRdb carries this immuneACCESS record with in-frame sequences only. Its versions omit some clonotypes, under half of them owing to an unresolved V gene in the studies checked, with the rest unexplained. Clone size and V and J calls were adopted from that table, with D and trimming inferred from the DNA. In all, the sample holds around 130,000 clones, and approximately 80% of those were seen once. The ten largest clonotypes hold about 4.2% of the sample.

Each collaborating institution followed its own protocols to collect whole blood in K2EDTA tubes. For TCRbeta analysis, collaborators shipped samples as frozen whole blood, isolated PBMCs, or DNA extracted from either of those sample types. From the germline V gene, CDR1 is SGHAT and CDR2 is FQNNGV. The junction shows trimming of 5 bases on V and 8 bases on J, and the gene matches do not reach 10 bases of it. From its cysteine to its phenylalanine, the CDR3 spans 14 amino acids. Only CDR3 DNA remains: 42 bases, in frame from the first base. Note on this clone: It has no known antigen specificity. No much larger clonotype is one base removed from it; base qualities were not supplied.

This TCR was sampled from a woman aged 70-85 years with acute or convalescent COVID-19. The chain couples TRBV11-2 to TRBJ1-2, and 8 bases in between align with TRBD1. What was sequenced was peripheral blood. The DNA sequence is TGTGCCAGCAGCCTCGGACAGGGAACGGGAGGCTACACCTTC. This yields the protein CASSLGQGTGGYTF.